This note documents a single T cell receptor (beta chain) sequence. Its antigen is unidentified. Germline loops: CDR1 SEHNR, CDR2 FQNEAQ (reference sequence). V lost 7 bases and J lost 5; bases outside the gene matches: 19. This CDR3 comprises 17 residues. These data originate in a study of shared clonotypes between healthy human individuals. Deep-level assay runs were performed. In the original workflow: Filtering differed, since immunoSEQ gave only junction sequences and no quality scores. The method was immunoSEQ multiplex PCR; TCRdb's version includes in-frame clones alone and lacks a portion of them. Clone size and the V and J calls come from that table; the DNA yielded D and trimming. The sample comprises 2 million to 2.5 million clones, approximately 94% of which are singletons, and around 0.13% rests with the top ten. Findings of the study overall: Rarefaction showed sorted-subset sequencing was incomplete despite large depth. Enrolling few donors narrowed the genetic and exposure-history diversity that was represented.

This sequence was found in a man aged 18 to 30 in good health. The V call is TRBV7-9, the J call TRBJ2-7, with 8 bases identical to TRBD2. The source material was naive CD4+ T cells sorted from blood. The subset here: CD45RA+ positively selected. The CDR3 here is CASIDRGGSNVPHEQYF. The CDR3 DNA follows: TGTGCCAGCATCGACCGGGGGGGCTCTAATGTCCCCCACGAGCAGTACTTC.